These 23 T cell receptor beta chains were all obtained from the same sample, sequenced in a study of cytomegalovirus exposure and HLA in healthy donors. Both 60 Vbeta primers and 13 Jbeta primers went into the PCR. Here immunoSEQ multiplex PCR was the method, and the copy in TCRdb shows in-frame clones only, minus some. The sample shows about 270,000 clones, 72% of them seen only once. The source material was PBMCs. Every receptor here comes from a female donor in good health and CMV-seronegative.

This clone was picked up a small number of times. The chain employs TRBV2 and TRBJ1-2; tentatively, D is TRBD1 (5 bases). This CDR3 is 14 amino acids long. Trimming cost V 1 base and J 6 bases, with 12 bases left between them. The germline gives CDR1 SNHLY, CDR2 FYNNEI. CDR3 in amino acids: CASSEGGRANGYTF. CDR3 DNA: TGTGCCAGCAGTGAAGGTGGCAGGGCTAATGGCTACACCTTC.

The V call is TRBV27, the J call TRBJ2-7; 14 nucleotides match TRBD2. The CDR3 runs to 19 residues. V was pared by 3 bases and J by 0 bases, with 10 bases of the junction left unmatched. CDR1 is MNHEY, CDR2 SMNVEV, per germline (reference sequence). CDR3 sequence reads: CASSFGTSGRGGPSYEQYF. CDR3 DNA: TGTGCCAGCAGTTTCGGGACTAGCGGGAGAGGTGGCCCCTCCTACGAGCAGTACTTC.

The chain has TRBV5-8 and TRBJ1-1; no definite D call. In germline, CDR1 is SGHTS, CDR2 YDEGEE. CDR3 length: 11 amino acids. Trimming left V 4 bases short and J 8 bases short, with 9 bases between. The chain's CDR3 is CASSHLREAFF. The CDR3 DNA follows: TGTGCCAGCAGCCACTTACGCGAAGCTTTCTTT.

This clone has more than one count but fewer than ten. V is TRBV21-1 and J is TRBJ2-3; the table gives TRBD2 as D, unverified against the DNA. TRBV21-1 is termed a pseudogene. The CDR3 extends over 15 amino acids. In DNA, the CDR3 is TGTGCCAGCAGCCCTCGGTTTCATTCCACAGATACGCAGTATTTT. As protein: CASSPRFHSTDTQYF.

The chain employs TRBV27 and TRBJ2-5, with D possibly matching TRBD2 (6 bases). Matching the DNA end better, TRBJ2-7 makes the J call doubtful. The CDR3 loop spans 14 amino acids. Germline V lookup: CDR1 MNHEY, CDR2 SMNVEV (reference sequence). The CDR3 is CASSDLSGSYEQYF. CDR3 DNA sequence: TGTGCCAGCAGTGACCTCAGCGGGTCCTACGAGCAGTACTTC.

The chain joins TRBV18 to TRBJ2-2; perhaps TRBD1 as D (6 bases). Per the germline V gene, CDR1 is KGHSH and CDR2 is LQKENI. The CDR3 is made up of 16 amino acids. V gave up 3 bases and J gave up 4 bases, with 15 bases separating them. The CDR3 is CASSPPGALATGELFF. The DNA of the CDR3 is TGTGCCAGCTCACCCCCAGGGGCGCTGGCCACCGGGGAGCTGTTTTTT. Complete variable domain (other parts from reference TRBV18 and TRBJ2-2): NAGVMQNPRHLVRRRGQEARLRCSPMKGHSHVYWYRQLPEEGLKFMVYLQKENIIDESGMPKERFSAEFPKEGPSILRIQQVVRGDSAAYFCASSPPGALATGELFFGEGSRLTVL.

This clone has more than one count but fewer than ten. The same CDR3 also results from other DNA sequences found in this sample. The genes are TRBV19 and TRBJ1-1; D is unclear. Trimming cost V 3 bases and J 4 bases, with 9 bases left between them. This CDR3 contains 13 residues. CDR1 and CDR2 from the germline V gene are LNHDA and SQIVND (reference sequence). CDR3 sequence (DNA): TGTGCCAGTAGTATCGGTCGTGGCACTGAAGCTTTCTTT. This gives the protein CASSIGRGTEAFF.

The chain couples TRBV6-4 to TRBJ1-1, with TRBD1 matching over 7 bases. J was trimmed by 5 bases and V by 3 bases; bases with no gene match: 3. The CDR3 runs to 13 residues. The germline V gene encodes CDR1 MRHNA and CDR2 SNTAGT. The CDR3 DNA follows: TGTGCCAGCAGTGAGACGGACAGGACTGAAGCTTTCTTT. Translation gives CASSETDRTEAFF.

This chain uses TRBV7-3 with TRBJ2-7, with 9 bases fitting TRBD1. Germline assignment: CDR1 SGHTA and CDR2 FQGTGA. The CDR3 is 15 amino acids. After removal of 5 bases from V and 3 bases from J, the junction contained 8 bases not matched to a gene. CDR3 nucleotides: TGTGCCAGCAGCCCCACCGGGACAGGGAACTACGAGCAGTACTTC. This sequence encodes CASSPTGTGNYEQYF.

This chain joins TRBV21-1 and TRBJ1-4; the table assigns TRBD1, which was not confirmed against the DNA. TRBV21-1 is listed as a pseudogene. This CDR3 is 16 amino acids long. The CDR3 protein is CASSPQKEVWAEKLFF. Written as DNA, the CDR3 is TGTGCCAGCAGCCCTCAAAAGGAAGTTTGGGCTGAAAAACTGTTTTTT.

The chain joins TRBV28 to TRBJ1-3; 9 bases are a match to TRBD1. The germline gives CDR1 MDHEN, CDR2 SYDVKM. This CDR3 region has 15 residues. The V segment lost 3 bases and the J segment 7 bases; nucleotides outside the gene matches: 7. The DNA of the CDR3 is TGTGCCAGCAGTTTCGGACAGGGGTTGAGGAACACCATATATTTT. Protein sequence: CASSFGQGLRNTIYF.

The chain couples TRBV7-2 to TRBJ1-1, with TRBD1 matching 7 bases. Germline CDR1 SGHTA, CDR2 FQGNSA. CDR3 length: 13 amino acids. J gave up 8 bases and V 2 bases, and 5 bases lay outside the gene matches. DNA of the CDR3: TGTGCCAGCAGCTTACGGACAGGAATCGAAGCTTTCTTT. Protein product: CASSLRTGIEAFF.

The chain joins TRBV14 to TRBJ2-1; TRBD2 matches at 7 bases. CDR1 is SGHDN and CDR2 is FVKESK in the germline V gene. J gave up 4 bases and V 3 bases, and 6 bases lay outside the gene matches. This CDR3 contains 15 residues. CDR3 nucleotides: TGTGCCAGCAGCCAGCGGGAGCCACGGTACAATGAGCAGTTCTTC. Translation: CASSQREPRYNEQFF. Based on the CDR3 plus reference TRBV14 and TRBJ2-1, the full variable domain is EAGVTQFPSHSVIEKGQTVTLRCDPISGHDNLYWYRRVMGKEIKFLLHFVKESKQDESGMPNNRFLAERTGGTYSTLKVQPAELEDSGVYFCASSQREPRYNEQFFGPGTRLTVL.

The sample holds a few counts of this clone. CDR3 sequence (DNA): TGTGCCAGCAGCGTAGCCCAGCGGGAGGAAAATGAGCAGTTCTTC. Translating gives CASSVAQREENEQFF. The V gene is TRBV9, the J gene TRBJ2-1; 9 nucleotides align to TRBD2. V lost 0 bases and J lost 7; bases outside the gene matches: 5. The CDR3 length is 15 residues. Germline CDR1 reads SGDLS; CDR2 reads YYNGEE.

The chain has TRBV19 and TRBJ2-1; TRBD2 might be the D (6 bases). CDR1 is LNHDA, CDR2 SQIVND, per germline (reference sequence). V was pared by 1 base and J by 7 bases, with 20 bases between. This CDR3 is built from 17 residues. CDR3 sequence: CASSIVPGQAGTNEQFF. The CDR3 bases are TGTGCCAGTAGTATAGTCCCAGGACAAGCGGGTACAAATGAGCAGTTCTTC.

The chain combines TRBV6-6 with TRBJ2-6; D is undetermined. Germline assignment: CDR1 MNHNY and CDR2 SVGAGI (reference sequence). Trimming left V 4 bases short and J 5 bases short, with 6 bases between. The CDR3 has 13 residues. CDR3 sequence reads: CASSFIWANVLTF. The CDR3 coding sequence is TGTGCCAGCAGTTTTATCTGGGCCAACGTCCTGACTTTC.

V gene TRBV4-1 combines with J gene TRBJ2-5, with 8 bases matching TRBD1. The DNA end is more similar to TRBJ2-7, so the J call may be wrong. Per the germline V gene, CDR1 is MGHRA and CDR2 is YSYEKL. This CDR3 has 14 residues. The DNA for the CDR3 is TGCGCCAGCAGCAGACAGGGGTCCTCCTACGAGCAGTACTTC. Residues: CASSRQGSSYEQYF.

V and J are TRBV11-3 and TRBJ2-3; 8 positions agree with TRBD2. CDR3 length equals 14 residues. The junction had 4 bases not matched to a gene; V was cut back by 4 bases and J by 4 bases. The germline CDR1 and CDR2 sequences are SGHNT and YENEEA. The CDR3 region has the DNA TGTGCCAGCAGCTCTCCGGGACTAGCAGATACGCAGTATTTT. It is translated as CASSSPGLADTQYF. Using reference TRBV11-3 and TRBJ2-3 for the parts outside the CDR3, the full variable domain is EAGVVQSPRYKIIEKKQPVAFWCNPISGHNTLYWYLQNLGQGPELLIRYENEEAVDDSQLPKDRFSAERLKGVDSTLKIQPAELGDSAVYLCASSSPGLADTQYFGPGTRLTVL.

V and J are TRBV18 and TRBJ1-2, with 10 positions matching TRBD1. This CDR3 has 15 amino acids. V lost 3 bases, J lost 2 bases, and 3 bases stayed unmatched. Germline CDR1 KGHSH, CDR2 LQKENI. CDR3 amino acids: CASSPTGGRNYGYTF. CDR3 in DNA: TGTGCCAGCTCACCGACAGGGGGCCGGAACTATGGCTACACCTTC.

V gene TRBV11-3 combines with J gene TRBJ2-5; 10 bases agree with TRBD2. The J segment lost 5 bases and the V segment lost 0 bases, leaving 12 bases of the junction unmatched. CDR3 length: 18 residues. The germline gives CDR1 SGHNT, CDR2 YENEEA. Here the CDR3 reads CASSLDETGAGGLETQYF. The CDR3, as DNA: TGTGCCAGCAGCTTAGATGAGACGGGAGCGGGAGGGTTGGAGACCCAGTACTTC.

This clone was detected only a few times. This rearrangement joins TRBV4-1 to TRBJ2-1, with TRBD1 identical over 7 bases. V gave up 4 bases and J gave up 0 bases; unmatched junction bases: 9. This CDR3 has 17 residues. The germline CDR1 and CDR2 sequences are MGHRA and YSYEKL. The CDR3 loop reads CASSPTLTGSSYNEQFF. The DNA for the CDR3 is TGCGCCAGCAGCCCTACTTTGACAGGGAGCTCCTACAATGAGCAGTTCTTC.

The chain links TRBV11-3 to TRBJ2-1; 9 bases agree with TRBD2. The CDR3 consists of 15 residues. CDR1 is SGHNT and CDR2 is YENEEA in the germline V gene. The V segment lost 1 base and the J segment 7 bases; nucleotides outside the gene matches: 5. This CDR3 reads CASSLVTSGLNEQFF. CDR3 bases: TGTGCCAGCAGCTTAGTAACTAGCGGGTTAAATGAGCAGTTCTTC. Based on the CDR3 plus reference TRBV11-3 and TRBJ2-1, the full variable domain is EAGVVQSPRYKIIEKKQPVAFWCNPISGHNTLYWYLQNLGQGPELLIRYENEEAVDDSQLPKDRFSAERLKGVDSTLKIQPAELGDSAVYLCASSLVTSGLNEQFFGPGTRLTVL.

This chain joins TRBV14 and TRBJ2-2; D call uncertain. V was clipped by 0 bases and J by 2 bases, with 4 bases between them. Germline V gene sequence: CDR1 SGHDN, CDR2 FVKESK. The CDR3 covers 14 residues. The chain's CDR3 is CASSQDYNTGELFF. The CDR3 coding sequence is TGTGCCAGCAGCCAAGATTATAACACCGGGGAGCTGTTTTTT.